Presented here are 17 T cell receptor beta chains from one specimen sequenced in a study of blood T cell repertoires in COVID-19. TCRdb keeps only in-frame clones here, not all; method: immunoSEQ multiplex PCR. The sample contains roughly 29,000 clones, 80% to 90% of which appear only once. What was sequenced was peripheral blood. These receptor sequences come from an elderly woman with COVID-19, enrolled during active disease.

The CDR3 loop reads CASSESGPYGYTF. CDR3 nucleotide sequence: TGTGCCAGCAGTGAGAGCGGACCCTATGGCTACACCTTC. The rearrangement uses TRBV6-1 and TRBJ1-2; no clear D. Germline CDR1 reads MNHNS; CDR2 reads SASEGT. The CDR3 extends over 13 amino acids. The V gene lost 3 bases and the J gene lost 4 bases, with 9 bases spanning the gap.

V usage is TRBV19 and J usage is TRBJ1-1; a weak D match, TRBD1 (6 bases). With 9 bases removed from V and 0 bases from J, the gap between germline ends came to 11 bases. Per germline, CDR1 LNHDA and CDR2 SQIVND (reference sequence). This CDR3 has 13 amino acids. CDR3 nucleotide sequence: TGTGCCAGCTCACAGGGACTGAACACTGAAGCTTTCTTT. Protein sequence: CASSQGLNTEAFF.

The chain employs TRBV28 and TRBJ2-5; 11 bases are a match to TRBD2. Germline-derived CDR1 and CDR2 are MDHEN and SYDVKM. The J segment lost 4 bases and the V segment lost 5 bases, leaving 6 bases of the junction unmatched. This CDR3 spans 15 amino acids. The chain's CDR3 is CASSRLAGKRETQYF. The CDR3 coding sequence is TGTGCCAGCAGTAGACTAGCGGGGAAGAGAGAGACCCAGTACTTC.

This sequence joins TRBV6-1 and TRBJ1-4; no reliable D call. V dropped 2 bases and J dropped 3 bases, with 13 bases sitting between them. This CDR3 comprises 16 residues. The germline V gene has CDR1 MNHNS and CDR2 SASEGT. The CDR3 region has the DNA TGTGCCAGCAGTGAACAGCCAAGCGGAGCTAATGAAAAACTGTTTTTT. The encoded protein is CASSEQPSGANEKLFF.

CDR3 sequence reads: CASSLQGGVDTQYF. The CDR3, as DNA: TGTGCCAGCAGCTTACAAGGAGGTGTAGATACGCAGTATTTT. V gene TRBV7-9 combines with J gene TRBJ2-3, with TRBD2 as a possible D gene (5 bases). This CDR3 region has 14 residues. Germline V CDR1 and CDR2: SEHNR, FQNEAQ (reference sequence). V lost 2 bases, J lost 5 bases, and 11 bases lay in between.

The DNA of the CDR3 is TGTGCCAGCAGTCCAGGGACAGGTACGAACACTGAAGCTTTCTTT. Translation: CASSPGTGTNTEAFF. This chain connects TRBV6-5 to TRBJ1-1; TRBD1 aligns across 8 bases. V gave up 5 bases and J gave up 1 base; unmatched junction bases: 6. Germline V gene sequence: CDR1 MNHEY, CDR2 SVGAGI. This CDR3 spans 15 amino acids.

This chain connects TRBV27 to TRBJ2-4; TRBD1 aligns across 9 bases. CDR1 is MNHEY and CDR2 is SMNVEV in the germline V gene (reference sequence). The CDR3 loop spans 16 amino acids. The J segment lost 7 bases and the V segment lost 9 bases, leaving 16 bases of the junction unmatched. The CDR3 nucleotides are TGTGCCAGTTCGCGGAACCCCACAGGGGGCCTGAACATTCAGTACTTC. It encodes CASSRNPTGGLNIQYF.

The chain recombines TRBV2 with TRBJ1-5, with unresolved D. Trimming cost V 7 bases and J 8 bases, with 15 bases left between them. CDR1 is SNHLY, CDR2 FYNNEI, per germline. The CDR3 has 13 residues. CDR3 region: CASKEGREKPQHF. In nucleotides, the CDR3 is TGTGCCAGCAAAGAGGGTAGAGAGAAGCCCCAGCATTTT.

This clone was found once. The chain joins TRBV11-2 to TRBJ2-7; 8 bases agree with TRBD1. V gave up 5 bases and J gave up 0 bases; unmatched junction bases: 3. Germline-derived CDR1 and CDR2 are SGHAT and FQNNGV. The CDR3 is made up of 14 amino acids. The CDR3 sequence: CASSVQGGSYEQYF. CDR3 nucleotides: TGTGCCAGCAGCGTACAGGGGGGCTCCTACGAGCAGTACTTC.

The chain uses TRBV6-6 and TRBJ2-5, with 8 bases lining up with TRBD2. CDR1 MNHNY and CDR2 SVGAGI come from the germline V gene (reference sequence). The J segment lost 3 bases and the V segment lost 5 bases, leaving 14 bases of the junction unmatched. This CDR3 is built from 17 residues. This CDR3 is CASSRYPSGGGKETQYF. Written as DNA, the CDR3 is TGTGCCAGCAGTCGCTACCCTTCCGGGGGGGGTAAAGAGACCCAGTACTTC.

DNA of the CDR3: TGTGCCTGGGACAGGACAGCCGATGGCTACACCTTC. Translation: CAWDRTADGYTF. This chain links TRBV30 with TRBJ1-2, with TRBD1 as a possible D gene (6 bases). V was pared by 5 bases and J by 6 bases, with 13 bases between. This CDR3 has 12 residues. Per the germline V gene, CDR1 is GTSNPN and CDR2 is SVGIG (reference sequence).

This clone appeared a single time. The rearrangement links TRBV5-1 to TRBJ2-1; 12 bases map to TRBD1. Germline CDR1 and CDR2: SGHRS and YFSETQ. CDR3 length equals 16 residues. Trimming took 4 bases from V and 6 from J; bases not matched to a gene: 8. This CDR3 reads CASSREGQGASNEQFF. In DNA, the CDR3 is TGCGCCAGCAGCCGAGAGGGACAGGGGGCTAGCAATGAGCAGTTCTTC.

The chain joins TRBV14 to TRBJ2-4; no firm D call. This CDR3 has 14 residues. The germline V and J ends were trimmed by 3 bases and 6 bases, with 12 bases remaining between them. CDR1 is SGHDN and CDR2 is FVKESK in the germline V gene. The DNA for the CDR3 is TGTGCCAGCAGCCATAGTCTCCAGCGAAACATTCAGTACTTC. Its translation: CASSHSLQRNIQYF.

The chain uses TRBV3-1 (or the pseudogene TRBV3-2) and TRBJ2-4; 8 nucleotides line up with TRBD2. J lost 6 bases, V lost 1 base, and 5 bases had no gene match. The length of the CDR3 is 15 residues. Germline lookup yields CDR1 LGHDT and CDR2 YNNKEL (reference sequence). The CDR3 protein is CASSQVGTRGNIQYF. The CDR3 nucleotides are TGTGCCAGCAGCCAAGTGGGGACTAGAGGAAACATTCAGTACTTC.

The chain joins TRBV18 to TRBJ2-7; D is unclear. CDR1 and CDR2 from the germline V gene are KGHSH and LQKENI. The CDR3 extends over 15 amino acids. Trimming removed 4 bases at V and 0 bases at J, with 13 bases between. Written as DNA, the CDR3 is TGTGCCAGCTCACTTACAGCCCAAAGCTCCTACGAGCAGTACTTC. Translated, it gives CASSLTAQSSYEQYF.

This clone is large in the sample. This rearrangement joins TRBV4-1 to TRBJ1-5, with 7 bases identical to TRBD1. The CDR3 is 15 amino acids. The J segment lost 1 base and the V segment lost 4 bases, leaving 4 bases of the junction unmatched. Germline CDR1 MGHRA, CDR2 YSYEKL. DNA of the CDR3: TGCGCCAGCAGCCCAATGACAGGGAGCAATCAGCCCCAGCATTTT. Its protein is CASSPMTGSNQPQHF.

This sequence joins TRBV2 and TRBJ1-5; 8 bases match TRBD1. With V trimmed by 3 bases and J by 4 bases, 2 bases remained unmatched. The CDR3 is 14 amino acids. Germline-derived CDR1 and CDR2 are SNHLY and FYNNEI. The CDR3 region is CASSDRGLNQPQHF. The DNA of the CDR3 is TGTGCCAGCAGTGACAGGGGGCTGAATCAGCCCCAGCATTTT.